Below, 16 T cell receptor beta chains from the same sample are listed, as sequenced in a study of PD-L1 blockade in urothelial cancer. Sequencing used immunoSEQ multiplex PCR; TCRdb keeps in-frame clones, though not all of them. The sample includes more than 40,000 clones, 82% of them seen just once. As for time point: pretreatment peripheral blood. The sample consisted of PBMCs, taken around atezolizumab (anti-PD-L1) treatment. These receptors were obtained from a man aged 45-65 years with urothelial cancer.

DNA for the CDR3: TGTGCCAGCAGCTTAGCCGGTGGGGGCCCGAGGTCTGAAGCTTTCTTT. Translation: CASSLAGGGPRSEAFF. This rearrangement joins TRBV7-6 to TRBJ1-1, with D perhaps matching TRBD1 (6 bases). V shed 0 bases and J shed 6 bases, with 17 bases lying between them. The CDR3 loop spans 16 amino acids. CDR1 and CDR2 (germline): SGHVS, FNYEAQ.

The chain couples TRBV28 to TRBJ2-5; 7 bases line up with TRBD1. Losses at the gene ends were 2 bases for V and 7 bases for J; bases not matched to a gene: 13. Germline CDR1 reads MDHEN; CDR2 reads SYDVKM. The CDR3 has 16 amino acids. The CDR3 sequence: CASSLRGQGGIWTQYF. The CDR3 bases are TGTGCCAGCAGTTTAAGGGGGCAGGGTGGGATTTGGACCCAGTACTTC.

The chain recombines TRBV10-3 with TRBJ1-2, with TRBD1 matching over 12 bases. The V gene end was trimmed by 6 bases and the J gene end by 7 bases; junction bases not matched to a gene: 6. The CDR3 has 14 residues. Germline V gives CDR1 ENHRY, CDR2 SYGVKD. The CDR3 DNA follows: TGTGCCATCAGCGCGGGACAGGGGGCAAGTGGCTACACCTTC. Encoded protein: CAISAGQGASGYTF.

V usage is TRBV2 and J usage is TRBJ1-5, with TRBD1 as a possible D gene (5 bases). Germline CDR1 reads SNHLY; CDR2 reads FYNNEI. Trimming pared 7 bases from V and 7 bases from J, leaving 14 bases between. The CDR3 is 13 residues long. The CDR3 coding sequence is TGTGCCAGCAACGACAGAGAACGACAGCCCCAGCATTTT. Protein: CASNDRERQPQHF. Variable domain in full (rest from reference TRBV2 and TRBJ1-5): EPEVTQTPSHQVTQMGQEVILRCVPISNHLYFYWYRQILGQKVEFLVSFYNNEISEKSEIFDDQFSVERPDGSNFTLKIRSTKLEDSAMYFCASNDRERQPQHFGDGTRLSIL.

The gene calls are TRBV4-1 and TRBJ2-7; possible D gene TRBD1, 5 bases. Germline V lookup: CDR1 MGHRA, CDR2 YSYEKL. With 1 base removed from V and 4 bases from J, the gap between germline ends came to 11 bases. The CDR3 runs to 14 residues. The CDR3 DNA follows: TGCGCCAGCAGCCAAGTTGGGTCAGGGTACGAGCAGTACTTC. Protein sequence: CASSQVGSGYEQYF.

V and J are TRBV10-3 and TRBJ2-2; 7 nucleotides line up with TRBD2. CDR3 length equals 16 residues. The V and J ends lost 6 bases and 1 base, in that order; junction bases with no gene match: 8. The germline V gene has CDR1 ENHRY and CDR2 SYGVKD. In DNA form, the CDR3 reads TGTGCCATCAGGGGGGGGAGGCGCGAGAACACCGGGGAGCTGTTTTTT. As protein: CAIRGGRRENTGELFF.

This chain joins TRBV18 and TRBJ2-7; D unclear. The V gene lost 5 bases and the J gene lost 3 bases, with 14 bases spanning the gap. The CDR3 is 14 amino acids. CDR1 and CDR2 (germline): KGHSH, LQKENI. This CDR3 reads CASSNRVLNYEQYF. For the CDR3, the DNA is TGTGCCAGCTCAAACCGGGTGTTAAACTACGAGCAGTACTTC.

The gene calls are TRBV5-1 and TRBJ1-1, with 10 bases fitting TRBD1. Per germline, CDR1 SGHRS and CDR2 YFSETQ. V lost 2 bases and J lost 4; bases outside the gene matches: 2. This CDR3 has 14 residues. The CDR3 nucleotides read TGCGCCAGCAGCTTAGGGACAGGGGTCACTGAAGCTTTCTTT. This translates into CASSLGTGVTEAFF.

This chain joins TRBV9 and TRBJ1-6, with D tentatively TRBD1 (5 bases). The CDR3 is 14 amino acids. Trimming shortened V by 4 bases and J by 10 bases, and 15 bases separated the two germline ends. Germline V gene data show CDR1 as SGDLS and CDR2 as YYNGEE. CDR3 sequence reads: CASSPGGSPSPLHF. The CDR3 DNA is TGTGCCAGCAGCCCCGGGGGGTCTCCATCACCCCTCCACTTT.

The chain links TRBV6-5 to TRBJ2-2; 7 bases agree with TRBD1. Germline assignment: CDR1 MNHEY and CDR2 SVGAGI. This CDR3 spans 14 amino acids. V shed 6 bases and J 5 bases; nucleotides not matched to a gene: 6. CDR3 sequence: CASSTTGRTGELFF. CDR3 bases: TGTGCCAGCAGCACGACAGGGAGAACCGGGGAGCTGTTTTTT.

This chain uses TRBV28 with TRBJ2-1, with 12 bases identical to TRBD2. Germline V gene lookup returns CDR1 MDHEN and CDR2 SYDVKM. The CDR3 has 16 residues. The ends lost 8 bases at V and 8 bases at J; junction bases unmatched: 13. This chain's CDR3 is CASQRPLAGGVHEQFF. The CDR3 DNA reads TGTGCCAGCCAAAGGCCTCTAGCGGGGGGGGTACATGAGCAGTTCTTC.

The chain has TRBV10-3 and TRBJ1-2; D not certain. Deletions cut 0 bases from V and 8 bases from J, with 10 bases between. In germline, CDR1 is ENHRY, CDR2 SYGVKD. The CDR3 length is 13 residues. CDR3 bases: TGTGCCATCAGTGAGTCGCCGGTTGAAGGCTACACCTTC. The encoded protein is CAISESPVEGYTF.

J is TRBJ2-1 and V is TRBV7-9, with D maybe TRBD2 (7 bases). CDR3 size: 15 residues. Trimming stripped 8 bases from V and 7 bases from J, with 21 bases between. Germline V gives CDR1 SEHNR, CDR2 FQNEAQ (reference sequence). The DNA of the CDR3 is TGTGCCAGCCTCTTCGGATGGGGGGGCCGGAATGAGCAGTTCTTC. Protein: CASLFGWGGRNEQFF.

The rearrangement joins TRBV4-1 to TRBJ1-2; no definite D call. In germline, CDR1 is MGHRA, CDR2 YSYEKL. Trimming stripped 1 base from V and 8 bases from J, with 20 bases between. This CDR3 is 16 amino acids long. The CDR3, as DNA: TGCGCCAGCAGCCAAGTTGTTACGGCGGAGCAGTCGGGCTACACCTTC. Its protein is CASSQVVTAEQSGYTF.

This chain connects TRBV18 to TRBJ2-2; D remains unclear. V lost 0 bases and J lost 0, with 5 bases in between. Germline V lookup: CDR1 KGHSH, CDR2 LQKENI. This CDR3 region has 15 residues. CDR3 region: CASSPPIANTGELFF. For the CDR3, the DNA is TGTGCCAGCTCACCACCTATCGCGAACACCGGGGAGCTGTTTTTT.

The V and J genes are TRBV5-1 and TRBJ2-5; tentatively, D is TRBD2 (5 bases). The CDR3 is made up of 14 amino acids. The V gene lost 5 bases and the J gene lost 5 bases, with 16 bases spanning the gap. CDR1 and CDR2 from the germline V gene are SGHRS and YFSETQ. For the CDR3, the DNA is TGCGCCAGCAGTGCCACGGGGTTGCGGGAGACCCAGTACTTC. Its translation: CASSATGLRETQYF.